A selection of T cell receptor beta chains follows, all from one sample in a study of radiotherapy plus CTLA-4 blockade in lung cancer. Clones were read by immunoSEQ multiplex PCR, and TCRdb kept only the in-frame ones, dropping some. Counted here are approximately 60,000 clones, 60% to 80% occurring once; the ten biggest clones make up under 5%. This specimen consisted of peripheral blood, obtained from a patient treated with radiotherapy plus ipilimumab. The source of these receptors is a human donor with non-small cell lung cancer who had a complete response to radiotherapy plus ipilimumab. CDR3s include the opening cysteine and the closing phenylalanine or tryptophan.

>TRBJ2-7|TRBV5-1
CASSVDTSAHYEQYF
>TRBJ1-5|TRBV4-1
CASSLDRGYNQPQHF
>TRBJ2-1|TRBV5-6
CASSWRDEQFF
>TRBJ1-2|TRBV5-1
CASSLTPSSSNYGYTF
>TRBJ1-1|TRBV28
CASGNLGTNTEAFF
>TRBJ2-7|TRBV6-5
CASSYSYEGFEQYF
>TRBJ2-2|TRBV7-7
CASSSQAGSGELFF
>TRBJ2-1|TRBV11-3
CASSLDRASGSYNEQFF
>TRBJ2-2|TRBV7-2
CASSLNWGLRGELFF
>TRBJ2-3|TRBV29-1
CSVGAGRTDTQYF
>TRBJ2-1|TRBV27
CASSPRPPLAFGDEQFF
>TRBJ2-2|TRBV5-1
CASSLSQAPGELFF
>TRBJ1-4|TRBV7-9
CASSLATAINEKLFF
>TRBJ2-5|TRBV14
CASSPGQETQYF
>TRBJ1-1|TRBV19
CASSPGTGGTAFF
>TRBJ2-2|TRBV19
CASSIVRTGELFF
>TRBJ2-6|TRBV9
CASSVEGTSTGANVLTF